A single sample gave rise to the 27 T cell receptor beta chains below, sequenced in a study of CD8+ T cells in alopecia areata. Following RNA extraction, reverse transcription yielded cDNA that acted as the sequencing template. TCRdb's copy holds only in-frame clones and misses some; the assay was immunoSEQ multiplex PCR. The sample has more than 110,000 clones; 82% are singletons. Treatment defined: oral pan-JAK inhibitor, 5-10 mg twice daily. Material: CD8+ T cells sorted from blood, obtained at week 4, from a patient treated with tofacitinib. Receptors originate from a human donor with alopecia areata.

This chain joins TRBV5-1 and TRBJ2-1, with unresolved D. V lost 4 bases, J lost 3 bases, and 14 bases lay in between. This CDR3 has 15 residues. The V gene's germline CDR1 is SGHRS and CDR2 YFSETQ. The CDR3 here is CASSPLRTDYNEQFF. The CDR3 nucleotides read TGCGCCAGCAGCCCCCTTCGGACGGACTACAATGAGCAGTTCTTC.

The chain recombines TRBV23-1 with TRBJ2-5; the match to TRBD1 covers 10 bases. TRBV23-1 is an ORF, and what it does is uncertain. The CDR3 has 16 amino acids. V was pared by 4 bases and J by 4 bases, with 9 bases of the junction left unmatched. The CDR3, as DNA: TGCGCCAGCAGTCTCCCGACGACAGGGGGCCCAGAGACCCAGTACTTC. It translates to CASSLPTTGGPETQYF.

The rearrangement uses TRBV30 and TRBJ2-7, with D tentatively TRBD1 (5 bases). With 0 bases removed from V and 4 bases from J, the gap between germline ends came to 7 bases. The CDR3 contains 12 residues. Germline values: CDR1 GTSNPN, CDR2 SVGIG (reference sequence). For the CDR3, the DNA is TGTGCCTGGAGTGTTTCAGGGTACGAGCAGTACTTC. Translated: CAWSVSGYEQYF.

This chain joins TRBV19 and TRBJ2-2, with D possibly being TRBD1 or TRBD2 (5 bases each). There are 15 residues in the CDR3. The ends were cut back, 5 bases at V and 2 bases at J, with 12 bases in the middle. Germline V gene sequence: CDR1 LNHDA, CDR2 SQIVND (reference sequence). The CDR3 loop is CASSPRDGNTGELFF. Written as DNA, the CDR3 is TGTGCCAGTAGTCCCCGGGACGGCAACACCGGGGAGCTGTTTTTT.

CDR3 sequence: CASSQDRTDGNTIYF. CDR3 nucleotide sequence: TGCGCCAGCAGCCAAGATAGGACGGATGGAAACACCATATATTTT. V usage is TRBV4-3 and J usage is TRBJ1-3; D is unclear. The V gene's germline CDR1 is LGHNA and CDR2 YSLEER. CDR3 length: 15 residues. Trimming shortened V by 0 bases and J by 3 bases, and 9 bases separated the two germline ends.

The chain carries TRBV11-2 and TRBJ2-5; D remains unclear. The CDR3 runs to 13 residues. CDR1 and CDR2 (germline): SGHAT, FQNNGV. The germline V and J ends were trimmed by 5 bases and 3 bases, with 10 bases remaining between them. CDR3 DNA sequence: TGTGCCAGCAGCCCCCCTGGCGAAGAGACCCAGTACTTC. Protein: CASSPPGEETQYF.

The J gene is TRBJ2-7, the V gene TRBV9; 9 nucleotides match TRBD1. Trimming removed 4 bases from V and 1 base from J; junction bases left unmatched: 6. The CDR3 totals 15 residues. CDR1 and CDR2 (germline): SGDLS, YYNGEE. The CDR3 nucleotides are TGTGCCAGCAGCACCGGGACAGGGAAATCCTACGAGCAGTACTTC. Translated: CASSTGTGKSYEQYF. The variable domain in full, completed from reference TRBV9 and TRBJ2-7, reads DSGVTQTPKHLITATGQRVTLRCSPRSGDLSVYWYQQSLDQGLQFLIQYYNGEERAKGNILERFSAQQFPDLHSELNLSSLELGDSALYFCASSTGTGKSYEQYFGPGTRLTVT.

The chain is built from TRBV5-1 and TRBJ2-7, with 7 bases matching TRBD1. This CDR3 is built from 14 residues. The J segment lost 2 bases and the V segment lost 10 bases, leaving 12 bases of the junction unmatched. In germline, CDR1 is SGHRS, CDR2 YFSETQ. In nucleotides, the CDR3 is TGCGCCTTAACCCGGGACAGAAACCCCTACGAGCAGTACTTC. Translating it yields CALTRDRNPYEQYF.

The DNA of the CDR3 is TGTGCCAGCAGCCACCCGGGGTACGAGCAGTACTTC. It translates to CASSHPGYEQYF. V and J are TRBV7-8 and TRBJ2-7; possible D gene TRBD2, 5 bases. This CDR3 has 12 amino acids. V lost 5 bases to trimming and J lost 4 bases, with 9 bases between them. Germline loops: CDR1 SGHVS, CDR2 FQNEAQ.

Of note for this clone: A junction boundary mismatches the germline segment, possibly from a read error. The V gene is TRBV7-2, the J gene TRBJ2-1; D gene uncertain. This CDR3 contains 15 residues. The germline CDR1 and CDR2 sequences are SGHTA and FQGNSA. The CDR3 is CASSLTPGSYNEQFF. The DNA for the CDR3 is TGTGCCAGTAGCTTGACCCCCGGGTCCTACAATGAGCAGTTCTTC.

V and J are TRBV7-2 and TRBJ2-5, with D possibly TRBD2 on 6 matching bases. Germline values: CDR1 SGHTA, CDR2 FQGNSA. V lost 1 base and J 2 bases, leaving 14 bases between the germline ends. The length of the CDR3 is 16 residues. The CDR3, as DNA: TGTGCCAGCAGCTTAGAAGGCGGGGCTCAGCAAGAGACCCAGTACTTC. Its protein is CASSLEGGAQQETQYF.

There are a few counts of this clone. The chain recombines TRBV11-2 with TRBJ2-3, with TRBD2 as a possible D gene (6 bases). Trimming left V 0 bases short and J 3 bases short, with 13 bases between. Germline CDR1 and CDR2: SGHAT and FQNNGV. The CDR3 has 16 amino acids. The chain's CDR3 is CASSLERTIVTDTQYF. As DNA, the CDR3 is TGTGCCAGCAGCTTAGAGAGGACTATAGTAACAGATACGCAGTATTTT.

The V call is TRBV5-1, the J call TRBJ1-5; 7 bases agree with TRBD1. J lost 3 bases, V lost 4 bases, and 4 bases had no gene match. The CDR3 has 14 residues. Germline lookup yields CDR1 SGHRS and CDR2 YFSETQ. This CDR3 is CASSVGTDNQPQHF. DNA of the CDR3: TGCGCCAGCAGCGTAGGGACAGACAATCAGCCCCAGCATTTT.

The J gene is TRBJ2-1, the V gene TRBV5-4; TRBD2 matches 8 bases. CDR3 size: 17 residues. J gave up 0 bases and V 6 bases, and 11 bases lay outside the gene matches. Germline CDR1 SGHNT, CDR2 YYREEE (reference sequence). CDR3 amino acids: CASTANLAGSSYNEQFF. CDR3 DNA sequence: TGTGCCAGCACCGCTAACCTAGCGGGTAGCTCCTACAATGAGCAGTTCTTC. The entire variable domain, with the rest obtained from reference TRBV5-4 and TRBJ2-1, is as follows: ETGVTQSPTHLIKTRGQQVTLRCSSQSGHNTVSWYQQALGQGPQFIFQYYREEENGRGNFPPRFSGLQFPNYSSELNVNALELDDSALYLCASTANLAGSSYNEQFFGPGTRLTVL.

V usage is TRBV29-1 and J usage is TRBJ1-1, with D possibly being TRBD1 (5 bases). The CDR3 sequence is 12 residues long. Trimming pared 1 base from V and 6 bases from J, leaving 9 bases between. The germline gives CDR1 SQVTM, CDR2 ANQGSEA. The CDR3 here is CSVEGGAAEAFF. The CDR3 coding sequence is TGCAGCGTTGAAGGAGGGGCAGCTGAAGCTTTCTTT.

This CDR3 is CASSLAWGDRETQYF. The CDR3 DNA reads as TGTGCCAGCAGCTTAGCCTGGGGCGATCGCGAGACCCAGTACTTC. The chain carries TRBV13 and TRBJ2-5; a weak D match, TRBD1 (5 bases). CDR3 length: 15 residues. Trimming left V 1 base short and J 5 bases short, with 14 bases between. Germline CDR1 and CDR2: PRHDT and FYEKMQ (reference sequence).

J is TRBJ2-7 and V is TRBV7-2, with D maybe TRBD1 (6 bases). Trimming pared 5 bases from V and 4 bases from J, leaving 15 bases between. This CDR3 region has 14 residues. Germline V gene sequence: CDR1 SGHTA, CDR2 FQGNSA. CDR3 sequence: CASSPVPGEYEQYF. In DNA, the CDR3 is TGTGCCAGCAGCCCGGTCCCAGGGGAGTACGAGCAGTACTTC.

The gene calls are TRBV30 and TRBJ2-7; 7 positions match TRBD1. The length of the CDR3 is 11 residues. Germline V gives CDR1 GTSNPN, CDR2 SVGIG (reference sequence). Germline trimming cut 4 bases from V and 6 bases from J; bases unmatched to any gene: 3. CDR3 amino acids: CAWMTGFEQYF. CDR3 nucleotide sequence: TGTGCCTGGATGACAGGGTTCGAGCAGTACTTC.

The chain employs TRBV19 and TRBJ1-1, with 7 nucleotides matching TRBD1. Trimming removed 8 bases from V and 6 bases from J; junction bases left unmatched: 3. From germline, CDR1 is LNHDA and CDR2 SQIVND (reference sequence). The CDR3 is 11 residues long. The CDR3 DNA reads TGTGCCAGTGGGACAGCCTCTGAAGCTTTCTTT. This encodes CASGTASEAFF.

The count of this clone is one. The chain employs TRBV5-4 and TRBJ2-3; 9 positions agree with TRBD1. Germline values: CDR1 SGHNT, CDR2 YYREEE (reference sequence). The CDR3 is 15 residues long. V lost 5 bases to trimming and J lost 2 bases; unmatched junction nucleotides: 6. The CDR3 DNA reads TGTGCCAGCAGGCGACAGGGGGGAATCACAGATACGCAGTATTTT. Protein product: CASRRQGGITDTQYF.

The chain is built from TRBV5-1 and TRBJ2-3, with D perhaps matching TRBD2 (6 bases). V was clipped by 4 bases and J by 8 bases, with 23 bases between them. The CDR3 is made up of 16 amino acids. Germline CDR1 and CDR2: SGHRS and YFSETQ. For the CDR3, the DNA is TGCGCCAGCAGCCCGACGGTCGGCATCGGGACTGGTACGCAGTATTTT. Its protein is CASSPTVGIGTGTQYF.

V and J are TRBV27 and TRBJ1-2; weak D call: TRBD1 (5 bases). Trimming took off 0 bases at V and 1 base at J, with 12 bases between the two ends. CDR1 and CDR2 from the germline V gene are MNHEY and SMNVEV (reference sequence). The CDR3 extends over 16 amino acids. The CDR3 reads CASSLSQGFGNYGYTF. The CDR3 nucleotides are TGTGCCAGCAGTTTATCGCAGGGTTTTGGTAACTATGGCTACACCTTC.

This chain uses TRBV25-1 with TRBJ1-6; a weak D match, TRBD1 (6 bases). Deletions cut 3 bases from V and 8 bases from J, with 11 bases between. The CDR3 contains 14 residues. Looked up from germline, CDR1 is MGHDK and CDR2 is SYGVNS. The CDR3 DNA reads TGTGCCAGCAGTGAGGTAGGGGGGTATTCACCCCTCCACTTT. Residues: CASSEVGGYSPLHF.

V and J are TRBV9 and TRBJ2-3, with 7 bases aligning to TRBD2. Per germline, CDR1 SGDLS and CDR2 YYNGEE. With V trimmed by 0 bases and J by 0 bases, 13 bases remained unmatched. This CDR3 contains 19 residues. The CDR3 sequence is CASSVVPFLAGASTDTQYF. DNA for the CDR3: TGTGCCAGCAGCGTAGTCCCCTTCTTAGCGGGTGCTAGCACAGATACGCAGTATTTT.

The V call is TRBV4-1, the J call TRBJ2-5; 9 bases are a match to TRBD1. Germline CDR1 reads MGHRA; CDR2 reads YSYEKL. V dropped 3 bases and J dropped 5; count of bases not matched to a gene: 7. CDR3 length equals 15 residues. Here the CDR3 DNA reads TGCGCCAGCAGCCAGGAGGACAGGGGACGGGAGACCCAGTACTTC. Translating it yields CASSQEDRGRETQYF.

The chain couples TRBV30 to TRBJ2-2; D remains unclear. CDR3 length: 13 amino acids. Germline CDR1 reads GTSNPN; CDR2 reads SVGIG (reference sequence). V lost 8 bases and J lost 3, with 13 bases in between. CDR3 region: CARAGPYTGELFF. The CDR3 nucleotides read TGTGCCCGGGCCGGGCCTTACACCGGGGAGCTGTTTTTT.

The chain combines TRBV27 with TRBJ1-1; possible D gene TRBD1, 5 bases. V lost 6 bases and J 1 base, leaving 9 bases between the germline ends. The CDR3 is 13 amino acids. CDR1 is MNHEY, CDR2 SMNVEV, per germline (reference sequence). The CDR3 DNA reads as TGTGCCAGCAGATGGGGCAGGAACACTGAAGCTTTCTTT. It translates to CASRWGRNTEAFF.